This paragraph reports one TCR beta chain. Authors' analysis steps: Estimates of nucleated cell counts were drawn from the amplification of reference gene primers. Here immunoSEQ multiplex PCR was the method, and the copy in TCRdb shows in-frame clones only, minus some. V and J calls and clone size are as listed in that table; D and trimming were resolved from the DNA. This table holds 250,000 to 300,000 clones, approximately 86% found once. The data were taken from a study of blood T cell repertoires in COVID-19. Study summary: Samples representing acute and convalescent COVID-19 were sourced from the United States, Italy and Spain. Nucleic acid was either cDNA or gDNA, and it came from T cells, B-cell-depleted T cells, or PBMCs.

The V segment lost 2 bases and the J segment 5 bases; nucleotides outside the gene matches: 5. Germline CDR1 and CDR2: SGHDT and YYEEEE. CDR3 length: 14 amino acids. This sequence joins TRBV5-6 and TRBJ2-5; 8 positions match TRBD2. The TCR was taken from a woman in her forties or fifties who had recovered from COVID-19. The specimen was peripheral blood. In nucleotides, the CDR3 is TGTGCCAGCAGCTTCGGCGGGAGGTATGAGACCCAGTACTTC. This sequence encodes CASSFGGRYETQYF.